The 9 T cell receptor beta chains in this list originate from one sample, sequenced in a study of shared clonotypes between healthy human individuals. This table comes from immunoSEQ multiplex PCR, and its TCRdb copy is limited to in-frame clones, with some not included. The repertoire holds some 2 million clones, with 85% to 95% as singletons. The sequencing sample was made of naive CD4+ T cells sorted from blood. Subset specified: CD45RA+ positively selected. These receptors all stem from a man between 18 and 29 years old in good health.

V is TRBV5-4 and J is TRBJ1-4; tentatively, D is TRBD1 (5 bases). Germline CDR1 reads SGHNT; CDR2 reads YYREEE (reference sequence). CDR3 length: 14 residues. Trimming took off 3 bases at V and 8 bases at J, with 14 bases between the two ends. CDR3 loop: CASSSGPVKEKLFF. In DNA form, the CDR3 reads TGTGCCAGCAGCTCGGGACCAGTTAAGGAAAAACTGTTTTTT.

The CDR3 loop is CASSSRWGYDEQYF. CDR3 nucleotide sequence: TGTGCCAGCAGCTCTCGCTGGGGTTATGACGAGCAGTACTTC. The chain employs TRBV7-9 and TRBJ2-7; the D is unclear. The CDR3 has 14 residues. Germline V gene lookup returns CDR1 SEHNR and CDR2 FQNEAQ (reference sequence). The V and J ends lost 4 bases and 5 bases respectively, with 15 bases between them.

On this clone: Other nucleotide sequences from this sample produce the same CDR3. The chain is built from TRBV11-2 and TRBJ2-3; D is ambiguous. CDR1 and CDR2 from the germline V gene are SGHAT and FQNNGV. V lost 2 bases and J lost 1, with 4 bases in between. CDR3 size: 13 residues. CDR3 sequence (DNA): TGTGCCAGCAGCTTACTACGCACAGATACGCAGTATTTT. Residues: CASSLLRTDTQYF.

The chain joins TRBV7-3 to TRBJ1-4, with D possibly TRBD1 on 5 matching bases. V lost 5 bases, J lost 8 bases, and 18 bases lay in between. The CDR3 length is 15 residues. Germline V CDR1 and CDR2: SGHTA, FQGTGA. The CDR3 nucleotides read TGTGCCAGCAGCCCAACAGGCGGGGCCAGGGAAAAACTGTTTTTT. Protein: CASSPTGGAREKLFF.

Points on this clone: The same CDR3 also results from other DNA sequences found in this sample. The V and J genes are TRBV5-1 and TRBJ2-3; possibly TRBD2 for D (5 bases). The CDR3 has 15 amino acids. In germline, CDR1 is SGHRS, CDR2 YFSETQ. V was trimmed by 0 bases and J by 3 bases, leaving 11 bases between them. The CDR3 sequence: CASSLDGGSTDTQYF. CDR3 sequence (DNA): TGCGCCAGCAGCTTGGATGGAGGATCTACAGATACGCAGTATTTT.

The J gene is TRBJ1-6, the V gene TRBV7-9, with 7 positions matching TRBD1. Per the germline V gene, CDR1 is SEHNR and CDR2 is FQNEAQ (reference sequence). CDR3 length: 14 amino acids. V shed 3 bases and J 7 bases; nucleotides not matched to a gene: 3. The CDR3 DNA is TGTGCCAGCAGCTTCCGGGACAGCAATTCACCCCTCCACTTT. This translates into CASSFRDSNSPLHF.

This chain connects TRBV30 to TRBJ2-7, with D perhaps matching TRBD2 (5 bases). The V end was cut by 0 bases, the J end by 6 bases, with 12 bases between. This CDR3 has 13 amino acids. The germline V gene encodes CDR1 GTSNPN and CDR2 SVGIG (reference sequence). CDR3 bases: TGTGCCTGGAGTGTAGAGGGCAGTCGCGAGCAGTACTTC. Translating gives CAWSVEGSREQYF.

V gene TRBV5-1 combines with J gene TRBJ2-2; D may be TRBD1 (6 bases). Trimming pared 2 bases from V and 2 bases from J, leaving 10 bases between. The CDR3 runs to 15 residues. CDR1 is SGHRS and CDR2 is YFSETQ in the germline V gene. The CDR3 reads CASSLSRGNTGELFF. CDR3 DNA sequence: TGCGCCAGCAGCTTATCCAGGGGAAACACCGGGGAGCTGTTTTTT. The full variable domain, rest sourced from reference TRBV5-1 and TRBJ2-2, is KAGVTQTPRYLIKTRGQQVTLSCSPISGHRSVSWYQQTPGQGLQFLFEYFSETQRNKGNFPGRFSGRQFSNSRSEMNVSTLELGDSALYLCASSLSRGNTGELFFGEGSRLTVL.

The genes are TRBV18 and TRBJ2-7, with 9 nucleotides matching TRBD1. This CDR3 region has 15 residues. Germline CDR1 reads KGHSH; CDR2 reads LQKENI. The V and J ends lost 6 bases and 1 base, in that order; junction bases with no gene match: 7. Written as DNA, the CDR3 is TGTGCCAGCTCGTGGGACAGGGCTCCTTCCTACGAGCAGTACTTC. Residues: CASSWDRAPSYEQYF.